Below are 31 T cell receptor beta chains sequenced from a single sample in a study of shared clonotypes between healthy human individuals (dated by TCRdb to 2020 to 2021). Library generation was performed with the immunoSEQ multiplex PCR assay. What TCRdb holds here is the immuneACCESS table cut down to in-frame rearrangements. Part of the clones is not present; checked against another copy, under half of the missing clones reflect an unresolved V gene, and the others are unexplained. Counted in this sample were more than 2 million clones; 95% of them appeared once. About 0.13% of the sample is in the top ten clones. The sample consisted of naive CD4+ T cells sorted from blood. The sample's cell subset or site, from its label and the paper: CD45RA+ positively selected. The receptors here all came from a man between 18 and 35 years old in good health.

V gene TRBV6-5 combines with J gene TRBJ2-3; D perhaps matches TRBD2 (6 bases). Germline CDR1 and CDR2: MNHEY and SVGAGI. The CDR3 sequence is 15 residues long. Deletions cut 6 bases from V and 3 bases from J, with 16 bases between. The CDR3: CASRRTILKTDTQYF. The CDR3 coding sequence is TGTGCCAGCAGGAGGACTATACTTAAGACAGATACGCAGTATTTT.

The CDR3 reads CASSESLATGANSPLHF. The CDR3 coding sequence is TGCGCCAGCAGTGAGTCGCTAGCGACAGGGGCCAATTCACCCCTCCACTTT. The V call is TRBV10-2, the J call TRBJ1-6; 8 nucleotides line up with TRBD1. J gave up 7 bases and V 0 bases, and 8 bases lay outside the gene matches. Per germline, CDR1 WSHSY and CDR2 SAAADI. The CDR3 is 17 residues long.

Written as DNA, the CDR3 is TGTGCCAGCAGTCCGGGACTAGCGGCCTACGAGCAGTACTTC. It yields the protein CASSPGLAAYEQYF. The J gene is TRBJ2-7, the V gene TRBV6-6; 11 positions match TRBD2. The CDR3 length is 14 residues. The J segment lost 2 bases and the V segment lost 5 bases, leaving 2 bases of the junction unmatched. From germline, CDR1 is MNHNY and CDR2 SVGAGI (reference sequence).

The genes are TRBV7-9 and TRBJ1-5; 7 bases map to TRBD1. CDR3 length: 13 residues. Germline V lookup: CDR1 SEHNR, CDR2 FQNEAQ (reference sequence). V was clipped by 5 bases and J by 7 bases; unmatched bases: 5. CDR3 in DNA: TGTGCCAGCAGCCTCGGACAGGAACAGCCCCAGCATTTT. Its protein is CASSLGQEQPQHF.

The chain is built from TRBV7-9 and TRBJ2-7, with TRBD2 matching over 7 bases. J lost 4 bases, V lost 7 bases, and 10 bases had no gene match. CDR1 and CDR2 from the germline V gene are SEHNR and FQNEAQ (reference sequence). The CDR3 sequence is 14 residues long. The CDR3 is CASTGGQKVYEQYF. The CDR3 DNA sequence: TGTGCCAGCACGGGGGGTCAAAAAGTTTACGAGCAGTACTTC.

The V gene is TRBV30, the J gene TRBJ2-7; possible D gene TRBD1, 5 bases. Trimming cost V 2 bases and J 4 bases, with 15 bases left between them. This CDR3 has 14 residues. Germline V gene sequence: CDR1 GTSNPN, CDR2 SVGIG (reference sequence). CDR3 in amino acids: CAWSLDTARYEQYF. In nucleotides, the CDR3 is TGTGCCTGGAGTTTGGACACCGCTCGGTACGAGCAGTACTTC.

As for this clone: Other nucleotide sequences in the sample specify the same CDR3. The J gene is TRBJ2-2, the V gene TRBV10-3; 7 bases are shared with TRBD1. Germline CDR1 ENHRY, CDR2 SYGVKD. V lost 8 bases to trimming and J lost 0 bases; unmatched junction nucleotides: 3. This CDR3 spans 14 amino acids. CDR3 coding DNA: TGTGCCATCCGAGGGACAGCGAACACCGGGGAGCTGTTTTTT. Its translation: CAIRGTANTGELFF.

This clone was counted between two and nine times. V usage is TRBV4-2 and J usage is TRBJ1-6, with 7 bases fitting TRBD1. The CDR3 is 15 amino acids. The germline CDR1 and CDR2 sequences are LGHNA and YNFKEQ. Trimming took 5 bases from V and 5 from J; bases not matched to a gene: 6. This chain's CDR3 is CASSFPDRDNSPLHF. The CDR3 DNA sequence: TGTGCCAGCAGCTTCCCCGACAGGGATAATTCACCCCTCCACTTT.

The rearrangement joins TRBV7-9 to TRBJ2-1; 7 bases are a match to TRBD1. The CDR3 has 16 amino acids. The junction had 6 bases not matched to a gene; V was cut back by 4 bases and J by 0 bases. CDR1 is SEHNR and CDR2 is FQNEAQ in the germline V gene (reference sequence). The CDR3 sequence: CASSSWTGRSYNEQFF. In DNA form, the CDR3 reads TGTGCCAGCAGCTCCTGGACAGGCCGCTCCTACAATGAGCAGTTCTTC.

The CDR3 nucleotides read TGTGCCAGTAGTATTATTCAGACCGTCTACCAAGAGACCCAGTACTTC. It encodes CASSIIQTVYQETQYF. This chain connects TRBV19 to TRBJ2-5; D is unresolved. V shed 3 bases and J shed 0 bases, with 14 bases lying between them. The CDR3 is made up of 16 amino acids. The germline CDR1 and CDR2 sequences are LNHDA and SQIVND (reference sequence).

The chain has TRBV28 and TRBJ2-7; D gene ambiguous. This CDR3 is built from 13 residues. V was cut by 3 bases and J by 4 bases, with 10 bases left in between. Germline CDR1 is MDHEN and CDR2 is SYDVKM. CDR3 protein: CASSLDFEYEQYF. In DNA, the CDR3 is TGTGCCAGCAGTTTGGATTTCGAATACGAGCAGTACTTC.

This chain uses TRBV29-1 with TRBJ2-5, with D perhaps assigned TRBD1 or TRBD2 (5 bases each). CDR1 SQVTM and CDR2 ANQGSEA come from the germline V gene. Trimming stripped 3 bases from V and 6 bases from J, with 14 bases between. CDR3 size: 13 residues. DNA for the CDR3: TGCAGCGTTGAGCAACCGGGGACGAAGACCCAGTACTTC. Encoded protein: CSVEQPGTKTQYF.

The chain uses TRBV6-5 and TRBJ2-1; 9 bases map to TRBD1. Germline CDR1 MNHEY, CDR2 SVGAGI. The CDR3 covers 14 residues. Trimming at V came to 2 bases and at J to 6 bases, leaving 2 bases not matched to a gene. CDR3 loop: CASSYGDRVNEQFF. Written as DNA, the CDR3 is TGTGCCAGCAGTTACGGGGACAGGGTCAATGAGCAGTTCTTC.

Turning to this clone: Different DNA sequences within this sample yield the same CDR3. The chain is built from TRBV2 and TRBJ2-7; D is unclear. The CDR3 spans 11 residues. Trimming took off 5 bases at V and 3 bases at J, with 5 bases between the two ends. CDR1 is SNHLY, CDR2 FYNNEI, per germline. CDR3 nucleotides: TGTGCCAGCAGTCCCGTCTACGAGCAGTACTTC. Translation gives CASSPVYEQYF.

The chain carries TRBV6-5 and TRBJ2-7; D possibly corresponds to TRBD1 (6 bases). The CDR3 has 13 amino acids. CDR1 is MNHEY and CDR2 is SVGAGI in the germline V gene. V was pared by 6 bases and J by 3 bases, with 12 bases between. Written as DNA, the CDR3 is TGTGCCAGCAGCCGCGGACAGTACTACGAGCAGTACTTC. Residues: CASSRGQYYEQYF.

The chain links TRBV7-9 to TRBJ1-3; tentative D call: TRBD1 (5 bases). Germline CDR1 and CDR2: SEHNR and FQNEAQ (reference sequence). This CDR3 comprises 15 residues. The V and J ends lost 2 bases and 1 base respectively, with 9 bases between them. DNA for the CDR3: TGTGCCAGCAGCTTATTGGGGGAGTCTGGAAACACCATATATTTT. This codes for CASSLLGESGNTIYF. Variable domain in full (rest from reference TRBV7-9 and TRBJ1-3): DTGVSQNPRHKITKRGQNVTFRCDPISEHNRLYWYRQTLGQGPEFLTYFQNEAQLEKSRLLSDRFSAERPKGSFSTLEIQRTEQGDSAMYLCASSLLGESGNTIYFGEGSWLTVV.

The V call is TRBV7-9, the J call TRBJ2-7; either TRBD1 or TRBD2 may supply D (5 bases each). The germline V gene has CDR1 SEHNR and CDR2 FQNEAQ (reference sequence). This CDR3 spans 14 amino acids. Trimming removed 1 base at V and 6 bases at J, with 13 bases between. CDR3 protein: CASSLGVGGSEQYF. For the CDR3, the DNA is TGTGCCAGCAGCTTAGGCGTTGGGGGAAGCGAGCAGTACTTC.

This clone was seen only once. This specimen includes other DNA sequences encoding the same CDR3. The chain couples TRBV10-3 to TRBJ2-5; a weak D match, TRBD1 (7 bases). V lost 5 bases to trimming and J lost 5 bases, with 12 bases between them. CDR1 is ENHRY, CDR2 SYGVKD, per germline. There are 13 residues in the CDR3. CDR3 sequence reads: CAISTGAGETQYF. In DNA, the CDR3 is TGTGCCATCAGTACAGGGGCGGGGGAGACCCAGTACTTC.

The chain joins TRBV1 to TRBJ2-4; the table's D call, TRBD2, has no DNA check behind it. TRBV1 counts as a pseudogene. The CDR3 is 20 residues long. CDR3 amino acids: CTSSQEWVRSGLAGGTPQYF. The CDR3 DNA follows: TGCACCAGCAGCCAAGAATGGGTACGCTCGGGACTAGCGGGGGGTACCCCGCAGTACTTC.

This clone was counted a single time. This chain links TRBV5-1 with TRBJ1-6; D perhaps matches TRBD1 (6 bases). The germline V gene has CDR1 SGHRS and CDR2 YFSETQ. This CDR3 comprises 15 residues. V lost 0 bases and J 8 bases, leaving 12 bases between the germline ends. The CDR3 DNA follows: TGCGCCAGCAGCTTGGTGGGGGGCATTGATTCACCCCTCCACTTT. Amino acids: CASSLVGGIDSPLHF.

The rearrangement joins TRBV10-3 to TRBJ2-3; TRBD1 matches at 8 bases. Germline CDR1 is ENHRY and CDR2 is SYGVKD. V lost 7 bases to trimming and J lost 2 bases; unmatched junction nucleotides: 5. This CDR3 comprises 14 residues. For the CDR3, the DNA is TGTGCCATCACCGGACAGGGCAACACAGATACGCAGTATTTT. This sequence encodes CAITGQGNTDTQYF.

V gene TRBV6-5 combines with J gene TRBJ1-2, with a weak D call TRBD1 (6 bases). Trimming removed 2 bases at V and 4 bases at J, with 11 bases between. This CDR3 comprises 14 residues. CDR1 and CDR2 (germline): MNHEY, SVGAGI. The CDR3 sequence is CASSYQGRGYGYTF. In DNA form, the CDR3 reads TGTGCCAGCAGTTACCAGGGGAGGGGCTATGGCTACACCTTC.

The CDR3 spells CASSGDRDYEQYF. The CDR3, as DNA: TGTGCCAGCAGTGGGGACAGGGACTACGAGCAGTACTTC. V gene TRBV2 combines with J gene TRBJ2-7, with 9 bases fitting TRBD1. The CDR3 loop spans 13 amino acids. Losses at the gene ends were 4 bases for V and 3 bases for J; bases not matched to a gene: 1. CDR1 is SNHLY and CDR2 is FYNNEI in the germline V gene.

This sequence joins TRBV10-3 and TRBJ1-1, with D perhaps TRBD1 (5 bases). The length of the CDR3 is 15 residues. The germline CDR1 and CDR2 sequences are ENHRY and SYGVKD. The germline V and J ends were trimmed by 6 bases and 3 bases, with 17 bases remaining between them. The CDR3, as DNA: TGTGCCATCAGATGGGACCTTCTGGAGTACACTGAAGCTTTCTTT. Its translation is CAIRWDLLEYTEAFF.

The rearrangement uses TRBV27 and TRBJ2-7; D is perhaps TRBD1 (6 bases). This CDR3 region has 13 residues. Germline V gene sequence: CDR1 MNHEY, CDR2 SMNVEV (reference sequence). The germline V and J ends were trimmed by 5 bases and 4 bases, with 12 bases remaining between them. DNA of the CDR3: TGTGCCAGCAGTCTAGAACAGGGTTACGAGCAGTACTTC. Protein product: CASSLEQGYEQYF.

The V gene is TRBV7-9, the J gene TRBJ2-3; D uncertain. The germline V gene has CDR1 SEHNR and CDR2 FQNEAQ (reference sequence). The V end lost 5 bases, the J end lost 2 bases, and 11 bases lay between the germline ends. The CDR3 is 14 residues long. The CDR3 loop reads CASSLTVVTDTQYF. Written as DNA, the CDR3 is TGTGCCAGCAGCCTAACAGTGGTCACAGATACGCAGTATTTT.

CDR3 in DNA: TGTGCCAGCAGTTTATTGGGATCTGGCTACACCTTC. Its translation: CASSLLGSGYTF. The rearrangement joins TRBV28 to TRBJ1-2; D remains ambiguous. Germline assignment: CDR1 MDHEN and CDR2 SYDVKM. Trimming pared 1 base from V and 7 bases from J, leaving 7 bases between. The CDR3 is 12 amino acids.

J is TRBJ2-7 and V is TRBV6-5, with D possibly being TRBD1 or TRBD2 (6 bases each). CDR3 length: 14 residues. The germline V and J ends were trimmed by 6 bases and 2 bases, with 14 bases remaining between them. Germline V gene data show CDR1 as MNHEY and CDR2 as SVGAGI. The CDR3 protein is CASRGRDIAYEQYF. CDR3 nucleotides: TGTGCCAGCAGGGGGCGGGACATAGCCTACGAGCAGTACTTC.

The rearrangement joins TRBV6-5 to TRBJ1-2; 9 nucleotides match TRBD1. The CDR3 is 14 amino acids. The junction had 3 bases not matched to a gene; V was cut back by 2 bases and J by 5 bases. Germline loops: CDR1 MNHEY, CDR2 SVGAGI. This CDR3 reads CASSYDGTGYGYTF. The CDR3 DNA follows: TGTGCCAGCAGTTACGACGGGACAGGGTATGGCTACACCTTC.

The V call is TRBV2, the J call TRBJ1-1, with 7 bases matching TRBD1. The V segment lost 6 bases and the J segment 7 bases; nucleotides outside the gene matches: 2. This CDR3 has 11 residues. Germline CDR1 and CDR2: SNHLY and FYNNEI. CDR3 region: CASRRDSEAFF. Here the CDR3 DNA reads TGTGCCAGCAGACGGGACAGTGAAGCTTTCTTT.

This chain connects TRBV11-2 to TRBJ1-5; D gene ambiguous. In germline, CDR1 is SGHAT, CDR2 FQNNGV. This CDR3 has 14 amino acids. V was clipped by 3 bases and J by 0 bases, with 6 bases between them. CDR3 loop: CASSFTDSNQPQHF. In DNA form, the CDR3 reads TGTGCCAGCAGCTTCACGGATAGCAATCAGCCCCAGCATTTT. The complete variable domain, with remaining parts taken from reference TRBV11-2 and TRBJ1-5, reads EAGVAQSPRYKIIEKRQSVAFWCNPISGHATLYWYQQILGQGPKLLIQFQNNGVVDDSQLPKDRFSAERLKGVDSTLKIQPAKLEDSAVYLCASSFTDSNQPQHFGDGTRLSIL.